The 9 T cell receptor beta chains below were found in one sample sequenced in a study of T-cell memory formation after mild COVID-19. MiXCR, run by TCRdb on the 5' RACE reads, gives a single entry per CDR3 protein. The profile covers around 300,000 distinct CDR3 sequences, with 13% appearing a single time and around 21% taken by the ten largest. Sequenced input: PBMCs or a T cell subset sorted from them (not recorded which). The receptors here all came from a man between 18 and 35 years old who had mild COVID-19 (a few samples of this study predate the infection). Cell type and time point are not known.

This clonotype was detected only a few times. This chain connects TRBV12-3 or TRBV12-4 to TRBJ1-4; no reliable D call. V lost 5 bases and J lost 8, with 6 bases in between. The CDR3 is made up of 11 amino acids. CDR3 region: CASSTLEKLFF. The CDR3 nucleotides are TGTGCCAGCAGTACTCTCGAAAAACTGTTTTTT.

The CDR3 loop reads CASSQTRGSYEQYF. CDR3 in DNA: TGCGCCAGCAGCCAAACAAGGGGCTCCTACGAGCAGTACTTC. The chain is built from TRBV4-1 and TRBJ2-7, with D possibly being TRBD1 (5 bases). Germline V gene data show CDR1 as MGHRA and CDR2 as YSYEKL. The CDR3 consists of 14 residues. With 2 bases removed from V and 0 bases from J, the gap between germline ends came to 8 bases.

The chain carries TRBV29-1 and TRBJ1-1, with a weak D call TRBD1 (6 bases). The CDR3 is 13 residues long. Trimming shortened V by 2 bases and J by 5 bases, and 12 bases separated the two germline ends. Germline V gives CDR1 SQVTM, CDR2 ANQGSEA. CDR3 nucleotide sequence: TGCAGCGTTGAAACGGGGGCCCGAACTGAAGCTTTCTTT. Encoded protein: CSVETGARTEAFF.

This chain uses TRBV2 with TRBJ2-7; possible D gene TRBD1, 6 bases. The V end lost 8 bases, the J end lost 3 bases, and 17 bases lay between the germline ends. The CDR3 length is 14 residues. CDR1 and CDR2 (germline): SNHLY, FYNNEI. The DNA of the CDR3 is TGTGCCAGCCGATACAGGGTACGGGACTACGAGCAGTACTTC. This translates into CASRYRVRDYEQYF.

This clonotype has more than one count but fewer than ten. The rearrangement joins TRBV5-4 to TRBJ2-7; the match to TRBD1 covers 9 bases. The CDR3 has 17 residues. Germline V CDR1 and CDR2: SGHNT, YYREEE (reference sequence). The trim removed 3 bases at V and 6 bases at J, leaving 16 bases unmatched. This CDR3 reads CASSSEGRDRDLSEQYF. The CDR3 coding sequence is TGTGCCAGCAGCTCCGAAGGTCGGGACAGGGATCTTTCCGAGCAGTACTTC.

This clonotype has a handful of counts. The V call is TRBV20-1, the J call TRBJ2-1; TRBD1 matches at 9 bases. Per germline, CDR1 DFQATT and CDR2 SNEGSKA (reference sequence). The trim removed 3 bases at V and 3 bases at J, leaving 3 bases unmatched. This CDR3 spans 14 amino acids. The CDR3: CSASPGQGYNEQFF. CDR3 nucleotides: TGCAGTGCTAGCCCGGGACAGGGCTACAATGAGCAGTTCTTC.

J is TRBJ2-2 and V is TRBV19; TRBD2 is a possible D gene (6 bases). Per the germline V gene, CDR1 is LNHDA and CDR2 is SQIVND (reference sequence). V lost 3 bases and J 3 bases, leaving 11 bases between the germline ends. The CDR3 extends over 15 amino acids. This chain's CDR3 is CASSIGSGYTGELFF. The CDR3, as DNA: TGTGCCAGTAGTATTGGTAGCGGCTACACCGGGGAGCTGTTTTTT.

This clonotype appeared many times. This chain connects TRBV7-3 to TRBJ2-1, with 8 bases identical to TRBD2. The CDR3 consists of 16 residues. J lost 5 bases, V lost 4 bases, and 10 bases had no gene match. The germline V gene encodes CDR1 SGHTA and CDR2 FQGTGA. This CDR3 reads CASSSRGRGAHNEQFF. DNA for the CDR3: TGTGCCAGCAGCTCCCGCGGGCGGGGGGCGCACAATGAGCAGTTCTTC. Looking up the rest from reference TRBV7-3 and TRBJ2-1 gives the full variable domain: GAGVSQTPSNKVTEKGKYVELRCDPISGHTALYWYRQSLGQGPEFLIYFQGTGAADDSGLPNDRFFAVRPEGSVSTLKIQRTERGDSAVYLCASSSRGRGAHNEQFFGPGTRLTVL.

J is TRBJ2-5 and V is TRBV4-1; 9 nucleotides agree with TRBD1. This CDR3 has 16 amino acids. V dropped 0 bases and J dropped 1; count of bases not matched to a gene: 3. CDR1 and CDR2 from the germline V gene are MGHRA and YSYEKL. This CDR3 reads CASSQDLGQGQETQYF. For the CDR3, the DNA is TGCGCCAGCAGCCAAGACTTGGGACAGGGCCAAGAGACCCAGTACTTC.